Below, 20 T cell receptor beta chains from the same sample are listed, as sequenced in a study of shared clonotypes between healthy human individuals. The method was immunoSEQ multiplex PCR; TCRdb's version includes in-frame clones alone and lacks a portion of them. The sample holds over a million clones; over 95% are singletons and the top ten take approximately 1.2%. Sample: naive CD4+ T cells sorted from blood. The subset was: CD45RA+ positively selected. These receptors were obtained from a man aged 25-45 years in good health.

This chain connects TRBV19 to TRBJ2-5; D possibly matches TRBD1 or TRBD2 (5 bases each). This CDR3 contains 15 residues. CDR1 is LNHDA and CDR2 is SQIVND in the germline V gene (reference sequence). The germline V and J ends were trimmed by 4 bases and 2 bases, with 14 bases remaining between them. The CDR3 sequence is CASSTPGRPQETQYF. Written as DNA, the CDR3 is TGTGCCAGTAGTACCCCGGGACGGCCACAAGAGACCCAGTACTTC.

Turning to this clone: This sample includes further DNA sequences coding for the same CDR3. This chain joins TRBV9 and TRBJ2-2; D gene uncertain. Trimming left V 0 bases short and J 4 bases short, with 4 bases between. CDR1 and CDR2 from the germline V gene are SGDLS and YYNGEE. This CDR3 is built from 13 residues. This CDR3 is CASSVGGTGELFF. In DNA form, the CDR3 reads TGTGCCAGCAGCGTAGGGGGCACCGGGGAGCTGTTTTTT.

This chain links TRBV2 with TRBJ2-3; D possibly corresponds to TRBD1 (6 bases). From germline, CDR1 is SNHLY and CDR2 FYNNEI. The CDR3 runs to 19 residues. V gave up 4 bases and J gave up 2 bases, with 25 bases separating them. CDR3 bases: TGTGCCAGCAGTGGTCCACTAGAGAGGGGGAGTGGTCCCACAGATACGCAGTATTTT. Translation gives CASSGPLERGSGPTDTQYF.

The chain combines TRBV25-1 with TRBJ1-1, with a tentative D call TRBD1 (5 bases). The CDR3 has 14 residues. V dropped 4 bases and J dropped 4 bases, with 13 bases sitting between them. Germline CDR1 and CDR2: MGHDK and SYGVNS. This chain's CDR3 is CASSALGATTEAFF. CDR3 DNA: TGTGCCAGCAGTGCCTTAGGGGCGACCACTGAAGCTTTCTTT.

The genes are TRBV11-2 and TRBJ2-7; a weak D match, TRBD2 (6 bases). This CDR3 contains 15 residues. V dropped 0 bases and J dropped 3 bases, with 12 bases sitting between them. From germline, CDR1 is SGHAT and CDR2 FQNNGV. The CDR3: CASSLDSAGLYEQYF. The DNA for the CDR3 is TGTGCCAGCAGCTTAGATTCCGCGGGGCTCTACGAGCAGTACTTC.

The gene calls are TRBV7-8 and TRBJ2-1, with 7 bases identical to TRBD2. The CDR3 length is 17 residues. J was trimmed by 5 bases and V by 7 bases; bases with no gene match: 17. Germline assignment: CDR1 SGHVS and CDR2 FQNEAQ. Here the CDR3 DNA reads TGTGCCAGCACCCTAAAGGGGTGGGCTAGCGGAGACAATGAGCAGTTCTTC. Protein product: CASTLKGWASGDNEQFF.

The CDR3 region has the DNA TGTGCCAGTAGGATCGCGGGGTGCCAAGAGACCCAGTACTTC. Amino acid sequence: CASRIAGCQETQYF. J is TRBJ2-5 and V is TRBV5-3; possibly TRBD2 for D (6 bases). TRBV5-3 counts as an open reading frame of uncertain function. The CDR3 runs to 14 residues. The V end was cut by 8 bases, the J end by 1 base, with 15 bases between.

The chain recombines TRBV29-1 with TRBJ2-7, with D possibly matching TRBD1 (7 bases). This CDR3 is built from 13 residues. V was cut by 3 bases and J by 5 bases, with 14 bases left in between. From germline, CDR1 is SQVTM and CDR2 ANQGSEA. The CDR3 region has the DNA TGCAGCGTTGATAGTCAGGGGGGCGACGAGCAGTACTTC. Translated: CSVDSQGGDEQYF.

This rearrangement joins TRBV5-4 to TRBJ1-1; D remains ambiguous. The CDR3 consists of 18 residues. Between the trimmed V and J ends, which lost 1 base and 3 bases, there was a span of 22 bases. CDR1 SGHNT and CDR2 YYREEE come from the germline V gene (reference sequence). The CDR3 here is CASSLIFGVWISDTEAFF. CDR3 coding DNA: TGTGCCAGCAGCTTGATTTTCGGGGTTTGGATTAGTGACACTGAAGCTTTCTTT. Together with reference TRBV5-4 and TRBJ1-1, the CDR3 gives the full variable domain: ETGVTQSPTHLIKTRGQQVTLRCSSQSGHNTVSWYQQALGQGPQFIFQYYREEENGRGNFPPRFSGLQFPNYSSELNVNALELDDSALYLCASSLIFGVWISDTEAFFGQGTRLTVV.

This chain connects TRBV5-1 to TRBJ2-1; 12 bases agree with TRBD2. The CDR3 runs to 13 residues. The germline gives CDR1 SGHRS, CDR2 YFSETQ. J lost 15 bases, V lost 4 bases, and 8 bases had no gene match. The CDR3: CASSERLAGARFF. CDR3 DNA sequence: TGCGCCAGCAGCGAGCGACTAGCGGGAGCTAGGTTCTTC.

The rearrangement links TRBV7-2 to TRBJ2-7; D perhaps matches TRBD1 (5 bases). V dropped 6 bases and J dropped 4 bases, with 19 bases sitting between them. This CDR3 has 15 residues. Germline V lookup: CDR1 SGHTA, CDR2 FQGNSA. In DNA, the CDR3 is TGTGCCAGCAGTTTTAAAGGGGCGTTGGGATACGAGCAGTACTTC. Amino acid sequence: CASSFKGALGYEQYF.

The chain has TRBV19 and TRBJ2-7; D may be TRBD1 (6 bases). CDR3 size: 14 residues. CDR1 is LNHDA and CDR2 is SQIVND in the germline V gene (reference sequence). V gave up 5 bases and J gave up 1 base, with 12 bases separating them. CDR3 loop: CASSQTGRSYEQYF. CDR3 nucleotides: TGTGCCAGTAGTCAAACAGGGCGGTCCTACGAGCAGTACTTC.

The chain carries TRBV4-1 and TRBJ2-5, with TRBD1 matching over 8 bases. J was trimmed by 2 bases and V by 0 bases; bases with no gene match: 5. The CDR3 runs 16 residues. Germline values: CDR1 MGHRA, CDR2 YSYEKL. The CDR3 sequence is CASSQDPGTGQETQYF. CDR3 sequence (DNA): TGCGCCAGCAGCCAAGACCCCGGGACAGGACAAGAGACCCAGTACTTC.

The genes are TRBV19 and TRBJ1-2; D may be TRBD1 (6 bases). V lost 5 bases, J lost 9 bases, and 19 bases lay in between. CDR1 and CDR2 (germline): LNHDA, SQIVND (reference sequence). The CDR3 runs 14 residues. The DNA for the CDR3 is TGTGCCAGTAGTCCAGCGGACAGAACGAGGAGCTACACCTTC. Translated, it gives CASSPADRTRSYTF. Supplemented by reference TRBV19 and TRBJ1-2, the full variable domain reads DGGITQSPKYLFRKEGQNVTLSCEQNLNHDAMYWYRQDPGQGLRLIYYSQIVNDFQKGDIAEGYSVSREKKESFPLTVTSAQKNPTAFYLCASSPADRTRSYTFGSGTRLTVV.

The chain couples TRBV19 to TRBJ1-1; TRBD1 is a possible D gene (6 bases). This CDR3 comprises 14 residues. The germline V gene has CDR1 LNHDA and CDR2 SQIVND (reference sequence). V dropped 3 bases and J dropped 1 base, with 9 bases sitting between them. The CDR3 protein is CASSIGQSNTEAFF. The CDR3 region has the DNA TGTGCCAGTAGTATCGGACAGTCGAACACTGAAGCTTTCTTT.

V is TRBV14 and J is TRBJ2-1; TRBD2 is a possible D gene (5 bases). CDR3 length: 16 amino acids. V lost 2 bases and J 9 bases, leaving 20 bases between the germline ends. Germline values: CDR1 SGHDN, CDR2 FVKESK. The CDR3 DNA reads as TGTGCCAGCAGCCAACTAGTGGCTAGCCCTCGCATTGAGCAGTTCTTC. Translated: CASSQLVASPRIEQFF.

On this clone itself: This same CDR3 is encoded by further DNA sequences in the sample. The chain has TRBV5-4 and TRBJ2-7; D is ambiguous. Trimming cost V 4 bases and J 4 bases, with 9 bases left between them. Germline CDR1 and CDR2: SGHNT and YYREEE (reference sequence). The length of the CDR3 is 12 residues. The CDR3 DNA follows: TGTGCCAGCAGCCTTGGGGTGTACGAGCAGTACTTC. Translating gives CASSLGVYEQYF.

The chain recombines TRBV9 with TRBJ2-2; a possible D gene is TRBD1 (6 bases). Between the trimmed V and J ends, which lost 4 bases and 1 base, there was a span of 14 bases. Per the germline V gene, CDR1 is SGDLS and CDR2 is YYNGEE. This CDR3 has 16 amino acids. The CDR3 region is CASSPRPGQNTGELFF. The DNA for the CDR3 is TGTGCCAGCAGCCCCCGACCGGGACAGAACACCGGGGAGCTGTTTTTT.

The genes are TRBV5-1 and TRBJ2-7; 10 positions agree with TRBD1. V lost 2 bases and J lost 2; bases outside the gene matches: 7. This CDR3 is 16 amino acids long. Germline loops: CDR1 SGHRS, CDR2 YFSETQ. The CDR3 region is CASSLRTGGNTYEQYF. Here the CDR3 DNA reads TGCGCCAGCAGCTTAAGGACAGGGGGTAATACCTACGAGCAGTACTTC.

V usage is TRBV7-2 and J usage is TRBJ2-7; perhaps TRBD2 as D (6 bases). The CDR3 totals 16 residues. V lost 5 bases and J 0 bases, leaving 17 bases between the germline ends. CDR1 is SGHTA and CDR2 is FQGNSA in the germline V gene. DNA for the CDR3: TGTGCCAGCAGCCCCCCATGGGGCGGGGCCTCCTACGAGCAGTACTTC. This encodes CASSPPWGGASYEQYF.